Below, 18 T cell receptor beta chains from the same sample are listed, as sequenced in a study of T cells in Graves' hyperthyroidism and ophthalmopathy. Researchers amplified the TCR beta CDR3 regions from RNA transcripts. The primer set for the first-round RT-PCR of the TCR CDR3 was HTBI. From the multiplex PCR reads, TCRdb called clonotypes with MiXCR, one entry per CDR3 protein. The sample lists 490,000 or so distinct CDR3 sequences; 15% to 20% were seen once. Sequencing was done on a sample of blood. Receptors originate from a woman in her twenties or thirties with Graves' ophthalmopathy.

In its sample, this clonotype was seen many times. CDR3 coding DNA: TGTGCCAGCAGCTTGGGCCTCGGTACTGAAGCTTTCTTT. Its protein product is CASSLGLGTEAFF. The chain has TRBV11-2 and TRBJ1-1; D is undetermined. This CDR3 comprises 13 residues. V was trimmed by 3 bases and J by 5 bases, leaving 10 bases between them. CDR1 and CDR2 from the germline V gene are SGHAT and FQNNGV.

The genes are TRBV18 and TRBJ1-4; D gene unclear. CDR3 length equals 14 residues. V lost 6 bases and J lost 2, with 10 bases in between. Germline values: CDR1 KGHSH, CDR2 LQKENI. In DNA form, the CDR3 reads TGTGCCAGCTCGCGGGGATCGACTAATGAAAAACTGTTTTTT. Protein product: CASSRGSTNEKLFF. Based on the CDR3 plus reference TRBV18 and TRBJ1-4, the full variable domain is NAGVMQNPRHLVRRRGQEARLRCSPMKGHSHVYWYRQLPEEGLKFMVYLQKENIIDESGMPKERFSAEFPKEGPSILRIQQVVRGDSAAYFCASSRGSTNEKLFFGSGTQLSVL.

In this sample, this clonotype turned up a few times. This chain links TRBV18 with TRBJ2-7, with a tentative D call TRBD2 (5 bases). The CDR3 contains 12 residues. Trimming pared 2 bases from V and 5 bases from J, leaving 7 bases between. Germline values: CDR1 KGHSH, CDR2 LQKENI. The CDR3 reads CASSPRRDEQYF. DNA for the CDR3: TGTGCCAGCTCACCAAGGCGGGACGAGCAGTACTTC.

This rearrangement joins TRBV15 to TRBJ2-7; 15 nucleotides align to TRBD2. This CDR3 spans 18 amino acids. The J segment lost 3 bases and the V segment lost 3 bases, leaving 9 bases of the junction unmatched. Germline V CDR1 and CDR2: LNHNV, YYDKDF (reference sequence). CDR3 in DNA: TGTGCCACCAGCAGTACAGGGACTAGCGGGAGGAAAGACTACGAGCAGTACTTC. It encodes CATSSTGTSGRKDYEQYF.

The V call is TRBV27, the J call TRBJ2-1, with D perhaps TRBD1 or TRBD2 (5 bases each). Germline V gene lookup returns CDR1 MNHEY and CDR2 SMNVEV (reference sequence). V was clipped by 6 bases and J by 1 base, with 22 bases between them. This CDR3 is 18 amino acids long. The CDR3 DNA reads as TGTGCCAGCAGCCTCTTTACCGTGGTGGGGGAATCCTACAATGAGCAGTTCTTC. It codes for CASSLFTVVGESYNEQFF.

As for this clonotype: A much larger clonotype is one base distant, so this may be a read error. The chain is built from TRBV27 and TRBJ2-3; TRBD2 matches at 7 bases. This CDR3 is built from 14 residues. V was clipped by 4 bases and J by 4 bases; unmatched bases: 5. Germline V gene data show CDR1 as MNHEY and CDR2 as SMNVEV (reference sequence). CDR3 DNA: TGTGCCAGCAGTTATGGGACTATCCCAGATACGCAGTATTTT. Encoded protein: CASSYGTIPDTQYF.

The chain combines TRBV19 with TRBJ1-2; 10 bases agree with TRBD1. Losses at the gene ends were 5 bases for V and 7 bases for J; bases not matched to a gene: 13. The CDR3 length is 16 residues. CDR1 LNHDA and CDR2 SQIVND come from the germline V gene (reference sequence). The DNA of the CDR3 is TGTGCCAGTAGTGCCGGGACAGGGGCGAACGTTGCTGGCTACACCTTC. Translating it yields CASSAGTGANVAGYTF. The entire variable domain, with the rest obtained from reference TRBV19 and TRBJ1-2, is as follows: DGGITQSPKYLFRKEGQNVTLSCEQNLNHDAMYWYRQDPGQGLRLIYYSQIVNDFQKGDIAEGYSVSREKKESFPLTVTSAQKNPTAFYLCASSAGTGANVAGYTFGSGTRLTVV.

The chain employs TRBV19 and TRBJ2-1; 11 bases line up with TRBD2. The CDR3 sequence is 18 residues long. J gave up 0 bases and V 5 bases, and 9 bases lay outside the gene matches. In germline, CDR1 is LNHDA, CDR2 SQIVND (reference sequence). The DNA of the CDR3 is TGTGCCAGTAGTCGAGAGGGGCTAGCGGGAGGCTCCTACAATGAGCAGTTCTTC. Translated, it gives CASSREGLAGGSYNEQFF.

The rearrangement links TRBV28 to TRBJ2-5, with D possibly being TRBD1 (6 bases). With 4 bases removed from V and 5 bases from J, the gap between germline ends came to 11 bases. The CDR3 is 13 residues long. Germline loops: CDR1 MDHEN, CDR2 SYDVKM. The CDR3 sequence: CASSYRASETQYF. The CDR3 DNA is TGTGCCAGCAGTTACAGGGCGTCGGAGACCCAGTACTTC.

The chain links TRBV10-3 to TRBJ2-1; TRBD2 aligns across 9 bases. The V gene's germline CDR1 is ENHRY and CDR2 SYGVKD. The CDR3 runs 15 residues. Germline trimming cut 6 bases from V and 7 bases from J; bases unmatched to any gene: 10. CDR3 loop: CAISLKGLAGNEQFF. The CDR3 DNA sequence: TGTGCCATCAGCCTGAAAGGGCTAGCGGGAAATGAGCAGTTCTTC.

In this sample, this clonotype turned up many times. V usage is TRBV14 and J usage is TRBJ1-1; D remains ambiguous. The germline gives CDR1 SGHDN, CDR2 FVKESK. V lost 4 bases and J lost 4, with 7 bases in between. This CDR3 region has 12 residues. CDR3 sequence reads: CASSPSRTEAFF. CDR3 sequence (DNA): TGTGCCAGCAGCCCGTCGCGCACTGAAGCTTTCTTT.

The CDR3 sequence: CASSEVWDRVFTDTQYF. The CDR3, as DNA: TGTGCCAGCAGTGAAGTATGGGACAGGGTTTTCACAGATACGCAGTATTTT. The gene calls are TRBV6-1 and TRBJ2-3; 9 bases are a match to TRBD1. After removal of 1 base from V and 2 bases from J, the junction contained 7 bases not matched to a gene. CDR3 length: 17 residues. Germline V CDR1 and CDR2: MNHNS, SASEGT.

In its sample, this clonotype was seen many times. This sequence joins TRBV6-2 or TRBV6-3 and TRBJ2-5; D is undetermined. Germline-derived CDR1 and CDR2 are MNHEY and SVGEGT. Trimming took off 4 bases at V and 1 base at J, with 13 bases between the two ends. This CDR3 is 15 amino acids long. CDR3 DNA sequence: TGTGCCAGCAGTTCCCCCACGCTGGTCCAAGAGACCCAGTACTTC. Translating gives CASSSPTLVQETQYF.

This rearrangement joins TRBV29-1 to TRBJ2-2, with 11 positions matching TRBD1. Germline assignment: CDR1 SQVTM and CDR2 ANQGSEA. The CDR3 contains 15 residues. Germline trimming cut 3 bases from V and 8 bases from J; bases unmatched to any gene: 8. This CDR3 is CSVDDRDRGAGELFF. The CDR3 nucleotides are TGCAGCGTTGACGACCGGGACAGGGGGGCGGGGGAGCTGTTTTTT.

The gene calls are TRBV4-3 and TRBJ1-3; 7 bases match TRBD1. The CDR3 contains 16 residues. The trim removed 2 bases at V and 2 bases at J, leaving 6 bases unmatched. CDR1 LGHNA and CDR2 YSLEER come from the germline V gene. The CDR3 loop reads CASSQQPTGTGNTIYF. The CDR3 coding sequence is TGCGCCAGCAGCCAACAACCGACAGGGACTGGAAACACCATATATTTT.

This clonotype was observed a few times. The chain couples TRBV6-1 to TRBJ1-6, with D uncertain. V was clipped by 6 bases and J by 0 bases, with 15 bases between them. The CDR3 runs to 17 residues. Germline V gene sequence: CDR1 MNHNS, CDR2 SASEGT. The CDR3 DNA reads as TGTGCCAGCAGCCGGCCGGGGAGTGACTCCTATAATTCACCCCTCCACTTT. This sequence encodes CASSRPGSDSYNSPLHF.

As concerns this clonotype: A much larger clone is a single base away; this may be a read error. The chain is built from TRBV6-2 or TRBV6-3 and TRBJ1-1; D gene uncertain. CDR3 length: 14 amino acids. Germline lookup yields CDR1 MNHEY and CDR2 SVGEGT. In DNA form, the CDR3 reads TGTGCCAGCAATGAGGTGGGCAGAGACACTGAAGCTCTCTTT. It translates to CASNEVGRDTEALF.

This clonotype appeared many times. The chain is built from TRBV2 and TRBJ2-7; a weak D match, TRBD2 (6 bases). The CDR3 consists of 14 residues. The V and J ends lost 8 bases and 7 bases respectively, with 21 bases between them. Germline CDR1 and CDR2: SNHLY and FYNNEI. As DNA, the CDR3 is TGTGCCAGCGTCCGGGACTGGGGAATGCGGGAGCAGTACTTC. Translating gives CASVRDWGMREQYF.